The clone carrying this TCR beta chain was counted at least ten times. No antigen is known for it. The data stem from a study of blood T cells in healthy people across ages. The study, taken as a whole, reports: Conclusively comparing naive with antigen-experienced cells was impossible with unsorted PBMCs. As age increased, TCR beta diversity per million T cells fell in a roughly linear fashion. Across samples, TCR beta diversity tracked strongly with naive T cell percentage.

Collection of approximately 9.3 milliliters of peripheral blood was performed for each donor. V was pared by 8 bases and J by 3 bases, with 19 bases between. The CDR3 totals 15 residues. Germline loops: CDR1 MNHNS, CDR2 SASEGT. Alongside a J-beta primer mix, a sample-barcoded 5' primer served in a second PCR lasting about 7 to 12 cycles. TCRdb reanalysed the 5' RACE reads using MiXCR and keeps one entry per CDR3 protein. The sample consists of 550,000 to 800,000 distinct CDR3 sequences, approximately 31% of them appearing once. This receptor was taken from a woman of 80 years or more in good health. This chain connects TRBV6-1 to TRBJ2-5; tentatively, D is TRBD1 or TRBD2 (5 bases each). Sequencing was performed on blood. The CDR3 DNA sequence: TGTGCCAGCCAGTGGGTCCGGGACGGAAAAGAGACCCAGTACTTC. This encodes CASQWVRDGKETQYF.